This T cell receptor beta chain derives from a study of T cells after somatic rescue of genetic block. The CDR3 totals 13 residues. The V and J ends lost 3 bases and 4 bases respectively, with 9 bases between them. CDR1 is SNHLY, CDR2 FYNNEI, per germline. The protocol was immunoSEQ multiplex PCR, while the TCRdb copy is restricted to in-frame clones and leaves out a portion. The table lists under 150,000 clones, 75% to 95% of them singletons. The TCR was taken from a woman between 18 and 29 years old. Sequencing was carried out using peripheral blood mononuclear cells (PBMCs). The genes are TRBV2 and TRBJ1-2; D remains unclear. The CDR3 reads CASSDGTPYGYTF. CDR3 sequence (DNA): TGTGCCAGCAGTGACGGTACACCCTATGGCTACACCTTC.